This TCR beta chain emerged from a study of blood T cell repertoires in COVID-19. Study background: T cells, B-cell-depleted T cells, or PBMCs supplied cDNA or gDNA.

Sequencing was performed with immunoSEQ multiplex PCR; in TCRdb, only in-frame clones are kept and a portion is missing. This table has approximately 190,000 clones, 75% to 90% appearing once. In germline, CDR1 is MNHEY, CDR2 SVGEGT. Trimming took 1 base from V and 1 from J; bases not matched to a gene: 5. This CDR3 contains 16 residues. The source of this sequence is a man aged 60 to 69 with acute or convalescent COVID-19. The chain combines TRBV6-2 or TRBV6-3 with TRBJ1-1; TRBD1 agrees at 8 bases. The source material was peripheral blood. The CDR3 DNA follows: TGTGCCAGCAGTTACTTCAGGGGGCGGGCGAACACTGAAGCTTTCTTT. This gives the protein CASSYFRGRANTEAFF.